This is a list of T cell receptor beta chains from one sample in a study of radiation and T cells in renal cell carcinoma. TCRdb's copy holds only in-frame clones and misses some; the assay was immunoSEQ multiplex PCR. The sample contains some 21,000 clones, less than 55% of which appear only once. The source was tumor tissue, collected from a patient whose treatment was nephrectomy without radiotherapy. These receptors all come from a human donor with renal cell carcinoma. The CDR3 runs from the conserved cysteine through the conserved F or W. The D gene is left open where the match is weak. Clone size is not always given. Where it is, it says once, few, many or a class for expanded clones.

few,TRBV27,.,TRBJ2-5,CASSLWGQETQYF,TGTGCCAGCAGTTTGTGGGGCCAAGAGACCCAGTACTTC
.,TRBV14,.,TRBJ2-1,CASSPLARAGYNEQFF,TGTGCCAGCAGTCCTCTTGCGAGGGCCGGTTACAATGAGCAGTTCTTC
.,TRBV5-4,.,TRBJ2-5,CASSFGIKTQYF,TGTGCCAGCAGCTTCGGTATCAAGACCCAGTACTTC
.,TRBV10-2,.,TRBJ1-3,CASSAWSSGNTIYF,TGCGCCAGCAGTGCCTGGAGCTCTGGAAACACCATATATTTT
.,TRBV18,.,TRBJ1-2,CASSEQDLGGYTF,TGTGCCAGCTCAGAACAGGATCTTGGAGGCTACACCTTC
once,TRBV4-2,TRBD2,TRBJ2-1,CASSQGRASGENEQFF,TGTGCCAGCAGCCAAGGGAGGGCTAGCGGGGAGAATGAGCAGTTCTTC
few,TRBV14,TRBD1,TRBJ2-1,CASSQDPTGGASEQFF,TGTGCCAGCAGCCAAGATCCTACAGGGGGTGCTTCTGAGCAGTTCTTC
few,TRBV18,.,TRBJ1-1,CASSPRGGPPNTEAFF,TGTGCCAGCTCACCACGGGGGGGCCCTCCGAACACTGAAGCTTTCTTT
.,TRBV10-3,TRBD1,TRBJ1-2,CAISDRGNGYTF,TGTGCCATCAGTGACAGGGGGAATGGCTACACCTTC
.,TRBV19,TRBD1,TRBJ1-2,CASSIVAGGGRGYTF,TGTGCCAGTAGTATAGTGGCAGGGGGCGGTCGTGGCTACACCTTC
few,TRBV2,.,TRBJ1-6,CASRLTVNNSPLHF,TGTGCCAGCAGGTTGACAGTAAATAATTCACCCCTCCACTTT
once,TRBV5-4,.,TRBJ2-7,CASSLLDGEQYF,TGTGCCAGCAGTCTCCTTGATGGAGAGCAGTACTTC
.,TRBV27,.,TRBJ2-1,CASSLKQGGGYEQFF,TGTGCCAGCAGTTTAAAGCAAGGAGGGGGTTATGAGCAGTTCTTC
few,TRBV6-1,.,TRBJ2-7,CASSTRPYEQYF,TGTGCCAGCAGTACCCGTCCCTACGAGCAGTACTTC
.,TRBV18,TRBD2,TRBJ2-2,CASSPSGGGKNTGELFF,TGTGCCAGCTCACCCTCGGGCGGGGGAAAGAACACCGGGGAGCTGTTTTTT
.,TRBV27,TRBD1,TRBJ2-3,CASSQDRGMTDTQYF,TGTGCCAGCAGCCAAGACAGGGGGATGACAGATACGCAGTATTTT
few,TRBV5-1,.,TRBJ2-5,CASSRTFGETQYF,TGCGCCAGCAGTCGGACATTCGGGGAGACCCAGTACTTC
.,TRBV15,TRBD1,TRBJ1-4,CATGRGNEKLFF,TGTGCCACCGGCAGGGGGAACGAAAAACTGTTTTTT
medium-sized,TRBV15,.,TRBJ2-5,CATSRDGTEETQYF,TGTGCCACCAGCAGAGACGGGACGGAAGAGACCCAGTACTTC
.,TRBV9,.,TRBJ2-7,CASSVGYGAYEQYF,TGTGCCAGCAGCGTAGGGTATGGGGCCTACGAGCAGTACTTC
.,TRBV5-1,.,TRBJ1-5,CASSLAGVGNQPQHF,TGCGCCAGCAGCTTGGCGGGGGTTGGCAATCAGCCCCAGCATTTT
.,TRBV7-6,.,TRBJ2-2,CASSLVPTIGELFF,TGTGCCAGCAGCTTAGTTCCTACCATCGGGGAGCTGTTTTTT
once,TRBV27,.,TRBJ1-6,CASSPVRGTGSPLHF,TGTGCCAGCAGTCCTGTTAGGGGGACTGGTTCACCCCTCCACTTT
.,TRBV18,.,TRBJ2-7,CASMPGILSYEQYF,TGTGCCAGCATGCCGGGGATCCTCTCCTACGAGCAGTACTTC
.,TRBV9,.,TRBJ2-2,CASSSGTRTGELFF,TGTGCCAGCAGCTCCGGGACTCGAACCGGGGAGCTGTTTTTT
.,TRBV12-5,.,TRBJ2-3,CASGLLSGLGDTQYF,TGTGCTAGTGGTCTCTTGTCAGGGCTGGGAGATACGCAGTATTTT
.,TRBV6-5,.,TRBJ1-2,CASSARAGPNYGYTF,TGTGCCAGCAGTGCCCGGGCCGGGCCTAACTATGGCTACACCTTC
few,TRBV29-1,TRBD1,TRBJ1-4,CSVDTGTAQKLFF,TGCAGCGTTGACACCGGGACAGCTCAAAAACTGTTTTTT
.,TRBV2,.,TRBJ1-1,CASSGGRVGAGTEAFF,TGTGCCAGCAGTGGAGGCCGGGTAGGGGCGGGCACTGAAGCTTTCTTT
few,TRBV10-3,.,TRBJ1-3,CAIMNIPSGNTIYF,TGTGCCATCATGAACATACCGTCTGGAAACACCATATATTTT
.,TRBV7-9,.,TRBJ2-7,CASSLASFGSQASYEQYF,TGTGCCAGCAGCTTAGCTTCTTTCGGGTCACAAGCCTCCTACGAGCAGTACTTC
.,TRBV19,TRBD1,TRBJ1-3,CASNDRGPGNTIYF,TGTGCCAGTAATGACAGGGGACCTGGAAACACCATATATTTT
.,TRBV19,.,TRBJ1-1,CASSIDRGRTEAFF,TGTGCCAGTAGTATAGATCGAGGCAGAACAGAAGCTTTCTTT
.,TRBV30,.,TRBJ1-1,CAWSRPRGGGNTEAFF,TGTGCCTGGTCCCGTCCTAGAGGGGGTGGGAACACTGAAGCTTTCTTT
.,TRBV5-1,.,TRBJ2-2,CASSLEGPNTGELFF,TGCGCCAGCAGCTTGGAGGGGCCGAACACCGGGGAGCTGTTTTTT
.,TRBV14,TRBD1,TRBJ2-7,CASSLGTGISEQYF,TGTGCCAGCAGCCTCGGGACAGGGATCAGCGAGCAGTACTTC
.,TRBV7-2,.,TRBJ2-1,CASSLGGPNEQFF,TGTGCCAGCAGCTTAGGGGGCCCCAATGAGCAGTTCTTC
.,TRBV5-1,.,TRBJ2-2,CASSWDGLNTGELFF,TGCGCCAGCAGCTGGGACGGATTAAACACCGGGGAGCTGTTTTTT
.,TRBV10-3,.,TRBJ1-5,CAIIGGDSNQPQHF,TGTGCCATCATTGGGGGGGATAGCAATCAGCCCCAGCATTTT
.,TRBV18,.,TRBJ1-1,CASSRGHTNTEAFF,TGTGCCAGCTCACGCGGACACACGAACACTGAAGCTTTCTTT
.,TRBV6-1,.,TRBJ1-4,CASSEGRTYNEKLFF,TGTGCCAGCAGTGAAGGACGGACGTATAATGAAAAACTGTTTTTT